The 23 T cell receptor beta chains below all came from one sample that was sequenced in a study of T-cell memory formation after mild COVID-19 (dated by TCRdb to 2020 to 2022). Library preparation was by 5' RACE. Sequencer: Illumina NovaSeq 6000. TCRdb trimmed public reads at Q25 via fastp, called clones via MiXCR and kept in-frame beta chains. A single entry per CDR3 protein holds the most common genes and DNA from its merged rows. This sample lists roughly 110,000 distinct CDR3 sequences; approximately 21% were detected once. The ten largest clones take up approximately 41% of the sample. Sequencing was done on a sample of PBMCs or a T cell subset sorted from them (not recorded which). The receptors were sampled from a man younger than 35 who had mild COVID-19 (a few samples of this study predate the infection). The sample titles of this study are shuffled in the database, so cell type and time point are left out; the donor was told from shared clones.

This clonotype was seen a few times. This chain uses TRBV29-1 with TRBJ1-1; D is unresolved. The germline V gene has CDR1 SQVTM and CDR2 ANQGSEA. The CDR3 consists of 10 residues. The V end lost 4 bases, the J end lost 3 bases, and 3 bases lay between the germline ends. The CDR3 DNA sequence: TGCAGCGTTGGGCACACTGAAGCTTTCTTT. This translates into CSVGHTEAFF. Using reference TRBV29-1 and TRBJ1-1 for the parts outside the CDR3, the full variable domain is SAVISQKPSRDICQRGTSLTIQCQVDSQVTMMFWYRQQPGQSLTLIATANQGSEATYESGFVIDKFPISRPNLTFSTLTVSNMSPEDSSIYLCSVGHTEAFFGQGTRLTVV.

By its share, this clonotype is medium-sized. J is TRBJ2-3 and V is TRBV20-1, with 9 nucleotides matching TRBD1. Germline CDR1 DFQATT, CDR2 SNEGSKA (reference sequence). V shed 1 base, J shed 4 bases, and the junction held 0 bases outside the gene matches. CDR3 length: 13 amino acids. This CDR3 is CSARGDRADTQYF. In DNA form, the CDR3 reads TGCAGTGCTAGAGGGGACAGGGCAGATACGCAGTATTTT.

The CDR3 protein is CASSYTSGYNEQFF. For the CDR3, the DNA is TGTGCCAGCAGCTATACTAGCGGGTACAATGAGCAGTTCTTC. The chain is built from TRBV6-5 and TRBJ2-1; 9 nucleotides agree with TRBD2. The V gene end was trimmed by 6 bases and the J gene end by 4 bases; junction bases not matched to a gene: 4. The CDR3 consists of 14 residues. The germline V gene has CDR1 MNHEY and CDR2 SVGAGI.

The chain combines TRBV5-1 with TRBJ2-6, with D hard to call. Per germline, CDR1 SGHRS and CDR2 YFSETQ. CDR3 length: 14 amino acids. V lost 5 bases, J lost 4 bases, and 10 bases lay in between. The DNA of the CDR3 is TGCGCCAGCAGATTGAGGTCCGGGGCCAACGTCCTGACTTTC. Its protein product is CASRLRSGANVLTF.

The chain uses TRBV10-3 and TRBJ2-3, with 7 bases lining up with TRBD1. This CDR3 spans 16 amino acids. CDR1 and CDR2 (germline): ENHRY, SYGVKD. J was trimmed by 1 base and V by 3 bases; bases with no gene match: 7. This chain's CDR3 is CAISDAPGQGTDTQYF. CDR3 in DNA: TGTGCCATCAGTGATGCCCCCGGACAGGGCACAGATACGCAGTATTTT.

This clonotype has at least ten counts. V usage is TRBV27 and J usage is TRBJ2-3; 11 nucleotides match TRBD2. This CDR3 is built from 14 residues. CDR1 and CDR2 from the germline V gene are MNHEY and SMNVEV (reference sequence). V was pared by 5 bases and J by 8 bases, with 6 bases of the junction left unmatched. Here the CDR3 DNA reads TGTGCCAGCAGTCCCTTAGCGGGGGGGCGTACGCAGTATTTT. Its protein is CASSPLAGGRTQYF.

There are many counts of this clonotype. The chain couples TRBV12-3 or TRBV12-4 to TRBJ2-3; 8 bases match TRBD2. The CDR3 loop spans 16 amino acids. Trimming cost V 6 bases and J 4 bases; bases outside gene matches: 12. CDR3 region: CASSPWGSGASDTQYF. For the CDR3, the DNA is TGTGCCAGCAGCCCTTGGGGTAGCGGGGCCTCAGATACGCAGTATTTT.

About this clonotype: The junction shows a germline mismatch at one end, possibly a read error. This chain links TRBV7-9 with TRBJ1-1; D is uncertain. This CDR3 is 16 amino acids long. Germline CDR1 is SEHNR and CDR2 is FQNEAQ (reference sequence). Here the CDR3 DNA reads TGTGCCACCAGCGGAAGATTTGGCTCCCCGAACACTGAAGCTTTCTTT. Translated, it gives CATSGRFGSPNTEAFF.

The V call is TRBV10-3, the J call TRBJ2-7, with D unresolved. Germline V gene data show CDR1 as ENHRY and CDR2 as SYGVKD. Trimming left V 0 bases short and J 3 bases short, with 3 bases between. The CDR3 totals 12 residues. The CDR3 here is CAISESDYEQYF. The DNA of the CDR3 is TGTGCCATCAGTGAGTCGGACTACGAGCAGTACTTC.

This chain uses TRBV25-1 with TRBJ1-1; D is ambiguous. Germline V CDR1 and CDR2: MGHDK, SYGVNS. The CDR3 totals 12 residues. V was pared by 5 bases and J by 6 bases, with 10 bases between. CDR3 coding DNA: TGTGCCAGCAGTATATCATTGGCTGAAGCTTTCTTT. It specifies CASSISLAEAFF.

This clonotype occurred a few times. The gene calls are TRBV7-2 and TRBJ1-1; 7 bases line up with TRBD1. V dropped 5 bases and J dropped 0; count of bases not matched to a gene: 12. CDR1 and CDR2 from the germline V gene are SGHTA and FQGNSA. The CDR3 sequence is 17 residues long. CDR3 amino acids: CASSEGAAVRVNTEAFF. CDR3 in DNA: TGTGCCAGCAGCGAGGGGGCCGCGGTGAGGGTGAACACTGAAGCTTTCTTT.

This clonotype was seen only a few times. V is TRBV6-5 and J is TRBJ1-6; a weak D match, TRBD1 (5 bases). V dropped 7 bases and J dropped 6 bases, with 13 bases sitting between them. Per the germline V gene, CDR1 is MNHEY and CDR2 is SVGAGI. There are 14 residues in the CDR3. The CDR3 nucleotides are TGTGCCAGCATGATTGGGCAGGGTAATTCACCCCTCCACTTT. Translation: CASMIGQGNSPLHF.

Ten or more counts support this clonotype. The chain recombines TRBV5-6 with TRBJ1-2; D gene unclear. Looked up from germline, CDR1 is SGHDT and CDR2 is YYEEEE. The CDR3 contains 15 residues. The V end was cut by 1 base, the J end by 2 bases, with 12 bases between. The CDR3 DNA is TGTGCCAGCAGCTTGACTACGGGAACCAACTATGGCTACACCTTC. It encodes CASSLTTGTNYGYTF.

This chain connects TRBV7-9 to TRBJ2-1; 8 bases fit TRBD2. The CDR3 sequence is 13 residues long. CDR1 and CDR2 (germline): SEHNR, FQNEAQ (reference sequence). The trim removed 5 bases at V and 15 bases at J, leaving 12 bases unmatched. The CDR3 nucleotides read TGTGCCAGCAGCCGCCCCTCGCGGGGGGCGTCGTTCTTC. This translates into CASSRPSRGASFF.

The chain uses TRBV7-6 and TRBJ2-3; no firm D call. In germline, CDR1 is SGHVS, CDR2 FNYEAQ. Trimming removed 5 bases at V and 7 bases at J, with 7 bases between. The CDR3 consists of 11 residues. Here the CDR3 reads CASSERYTQYF. Here the CDR3 DNA reads TGTGCCAGCAGCGAACGCTATACGCAGTATTTT.

This clonotype was recorded a few times. V and J are TRBV4-3 and TRBJ2-7; a weak D match, TRBD1 (5 bases). Germline V lookup: CDR1 LGHNA, CDR2 YSLEER. This CDR3 comprises 15 residues. V shed 0 bases and J shed 5 bases, with 14 bases lying between them. The CDR3 region is CASSQEGAGADEQYV. CDR3 coding DNA: TGCGCCAGCAGCCAAGAAGGGGCTGGGGCGGACGAGCAGTACGTC.

This clonotype occurred a few times. This chain uses TRBV4-2 with TRBJ2-7; D is perhaps TRBD1 (5 bases). V gave up 4 bases and J gave up 6 bases, with 13 bases separating them. The germline CDR1 and CDR2 sequences are LGHNA and YNFKEQ. The CDR3 has 13 amino acids. The CDR3 coding sequence is TGTGCCAGCAGCCCCAGTTGGGGCTTCGAGCAGTACTTC. It translates to CASSPSWGFEQYF.

This clonotype has just a few counts. V and J are TRBV6-2 or TRBV6-3 and TRBJ1-2; D not resolved. V was cut by 2 bases and J by 7 bases, with 8 bases left in between. Germline lookup yields CDR1 MNHEY and CDR2 SVGEGT. CDR3 length: 12 residues. The CDR3, as DNA: TGTGCCAGCAGTTACCCCCAAGTTGGCTACACCTTC. Encoded protein: CASSYPQVGYTF.

The chain uses TRBV7-6 and TRBJ1-1; D remains ambiguous. This CDR3 comprises 11 residues. V lost 5 bases to trimming and J lost 5 bases, with 6 bases between them. Germline V gene lookup returns CDR1 SGHVS and CDR2 FNYEAQ. This CDR3 reads CASSKGTEAFF. The DNA of the CDR3 is TGTGCCAGCAGCAAGGGTACTGAAGCTTTCTTT.

The DNA for the CDR3 is TGTGCCAGCAGTGAGGGGGGAATCACTGAAGCTTTCTTT. As protein: CASSEGGITEAFF. The rearrangement links TRBV6-5 to TRBJ1-1; possibly TRBD1 for D (6 bases). This CDR3 spans 13 amino acids. In germline, CDR1 is MNHEY, CDR2 SVGAGI. V shed 5 bases and J shed 4 bases, with 11 bases lying between them.

V and J are TRBV7-3 and TRBJ2-5; D is perhaps TRBD2 (6 bases). The V gene's germline CDR1 is SGHTA and CDR2 FQGTGA. The length of the CDR3 is 15 residues. V was cut by 3 bases and J by 5 bases, with 16 bases left in between. The CDR3 nucleotides are TGTGCCAGCAGCTTCTCGGGACTCTCCAGGGAGACCCAGTACTTC. As protein: CASSFSGLSRETQYF.

V gene TRBV4-3 combines with J gene TRBJ2-7; 9 bases map to TRBD1. The length of the CDR3 is 15 residues. CDR1 and CDR2 from the germline V gene are LGHNA and YSLEER. V lost 0 bases, J lost 5 bases, and 5 bases stayed unmatched. The CDR3 reads CASSQELDRGHEQYF. The CDR3 DNA is TGCGCCAGCAGCCAAGAGTTGGACAGGGGTCACGAGCAGTACTTC.

The chain recombines TRBV6-5 with TRBJ2-3, with a tentative D call TRBD2 (6 bases). Deletions cut 2 bases from V and 2 bases from J, with 11 bases between. The V gene's germline CDR1 is MNHEY and CDR2 SVGAGI. The CDR3 consists of 15 residues. CDR3 bases: TGTGCCAGCAGTTACGGGGGAGGCGACACAGATACGCAGTATTTT. Translated, it gives CASSYGGGDTDTQYF.